This T cell receptor beta chain is from a study of T cell clones after liver transplantation (dated by TCRdb to between 2018 and 2020). Describing the broader study: The samples were obtained from ITN030ST, a randomized trial that attempted immunosuppression withdrawal within 2 years after liver transplantation. Donor-reactive T cell clones were identified by TCRbeta sequencing following a pre-transplant mixed lymphocyte reaction and were subsequently tracked in post-transplant blood. Third party-reactive TCRbeta sequences were also identified from pre-transplant MLRs to serve as an antigen-independent comparator for donor-reactive sequences. Of the eight recipients, a few were HCV-positive, while the remaining recipients had been transplanted for non-autoimmune, non-viral indications. No induction therapy was given to the subjects, and standard immunosuppression was administered until randomization at 12-24 months post-transplant. To count as tolerant, a recipient had to stay completely off immunosuppression for at least one year without liver enzymes climbing beyond twice the upper limit of normal. Blood samples were collected pre-transplant, then pre-randomization ahead of withdrawal, and finally post-randomization once withdrawal had either been completed or failed. A cohort of 8 liver transplant recipients was studied, of whom 3 were classified as tolerant and 5 as non-tolerant. Points the paper makes about the study in general: Low numbers of available donor cells limited the measurable donor-reactive repertoire in a couple of subjects. After accounting for repertoire turnover, donor-reactive detection was significantly reduced in 7 of 8 subjects for CD4 and 8 of 8 for CD8. Because allograft tissue specimens were not available, migration of donor-reactive T cells into the graft, rather than deletion, may have occurred. Because of small, heterogeneous patient numbers and non-standardized post-transplant time points, the conclusions were only preliminary. The decline in donor-reactive sequences exceeded the decline in third party-reactive sequences, suggesting partial antigen-specific deletion that was unrelated to withdrawal success. Circulating donor-reactive CD4 TCRbeta sequences fell significantly post-transplant in most of the 8 subjects, irrespective of tolerance or HCV status.

As encoded in the germline V gene (reference sequence), CDR1 is MNHEY while CDR2 is SMNVEV. The CDR3 sequence holds 16 residues, the cysteine and phenylalanine included. The kept DNA is CDR3 alone, 48 bases in frame from the first base. At the junction V is shortened by 3 bases and J by 2 bases; bases outside the gene matches: 7. Interpreted using the paper, the time point label stands for: pre-transplant. Thawed unstimulated PBMCs were stained for CD3, CD4 and CD8 and FACS-sorted into CD3+CD4+ and CD3+CD8+ populations. Randomization to immunosuppression withdrawal applied to every one of the 8 studied subjects. The Qiagen DNeasy Blood and Tissue Kit was used for isolation of genomic DNA. Using immunoSEQ, frozen genomic DNA was subjected to high-throughput TCRbeta CDR3 sequencing, a process that included PCR amplification, mapping, bias correction and internal controls. The original methods were these. Only productive rearrangements were retained, and each unique TCRbeta sequence was defined by its CDR3 nucleotide sequence together with its V and J gene. For classification of a sequence as donor-reactive, at least 5-fold expansion in CFSE-low cells relative to unstimulated pre-transplant cells and a frequency of at least 0.01% were required. Per-subject minimum frequency thresholds, based on the lowest-template unstimulated sample, ensured at least 90% detection power. Repertoire turnover was measured by Jensen-Shannon divergence between the top 1000 TCRbeta sequences post- and pre-transplant. Two-sided Fisher's exact tests were used to test for changes in how often donor-reactive sequences were detected. TCRdb obtained this table from immuneACCESS and retained in-frame rearrangements with V and J assigned. These tables miss some clones; where compared with another copy, unresolved V genes account for less than half of the shortfall, and the remainder is unexplained. Clone size and the V and J calls come from that table; the DNA yielded D and trimming. The sample records just over 60,000 clones, over 55% of which are singletons. Clones ranked in the top ten supply 15% of the sample.

Concerning this clone: The antigen this receptor binds is unknown. Per-base qualities were not stored, and no clone one base away is much larger.

Here the chain combines TRBV27 and TRBJ2-1, and TRBD2 matches 7 of the central bases. Source: CD4+ T cells from blood, taken before liver transplant. The TCR originated in a human donor who received a liver transplant. In nucleotide form, the sequence is TGTGCCAGCAGTTTTTTGGGGGGGAGACCCTACAATGAGCAGTTCTTC. This yields the protein CASSFLGGRPYNEQFF.